Here is one TCR beta chain with its context. This sample was taken from a study of blood T cell repertoires in COVID-19. Study context: In each case, the material was cDNA or gDNA derived from T cells, B-cell-depleted T cells, or PBMCs.

Authors' methods: Quantification of nucleated cells was approximated via reference gene primer amplification. Some clones are missing from TCRdb's copy, which holds only in-frame ones; the method was immunoSEQ multiplex PCR. From that table come the V and J calls and clone size; the DNA was used to work out D and trimming. Of 200,000 to 250,000 clones listed, 80% to 90% were seen once; the top ten hold 4.5% to 5%. V was cut by 2 bases and J by 6 bases, with 13 bases left in between. Germline CDR1 MNHEY, CDR2 SVGEGT. The length of the CDR3 is 14 residues. Sequenced material: PBMCs or T cells enriched from blood (not recorded which). This TCR was recovered from a woman in her fifties or sixties who had been exposed to COVID-19. The rearrangement links TRBV6-2 or TRBV6-3 to TRBJ1-2; maybe TRBD1 (6 bases). DNA of the CDR3: TGTGCCAGCAGTTACGAAGGGGCAGGGGATGGCTACACCTTC. It yields the protein CASSYEGAGDGYTF.